This T cell receptor beta chain was recorded in a study of T cells in Graves' hyperthyroidism and ophthalmopathy. The blood sample predates any ophthalmopathy symptoms, coming from first hyperthyroidism diagnosis. The PBMCs were taken from roughly 9.3 ml of fresh peripheral blood. TCR beta CDR3 sequences were amplified from RNA transcripts. HTBI primers were the set used in a first-round RT-PCR of the TCR CDR3. TCRdb used MiXCR to reprocess the multiplex PCR reads, holding one entry per CDR3 protein. The sample has 370,000 or so distinct CDR3 sequences, 15% to 18% seen once; the top ten hold 25% to 35%. This clonotype was seen only a few times. The junction had 5 bases not matched to a gene; V was cut back by 3 bases and J by 4 bases. Germline CDR1 reads SGDLS; CDR2 reads YYNGEE. The CDR3 loop spans 15 amino acids.

V and J are TRBV9 and TRBJ2-3; 10 bases agree with TRBD2. The receptor comes from a woman in her late teens or twenties with Graves' hyperthyroidism that later progressed to Graves' ophthalmopathy. Sequenced sample: blood. The CDR3 sequence: CASSDDSGRSDTQYF. The CDR3 region has the DNA TGTGCCAGCAGCGACGATAGCGGGAGGTCAGATACGCAGTATTTT.